The clone carrying this TCR beta chain was observed a few times. Original handling: It was from reference gene primer amplification that nucleated cell counts were estimated. Sequenced by immunoSEQ multiplex PCR; TCRdb stores in-frame clones only, minus some. The DNA gave D and trimming, while V, J and clone size come from that table. This table has 200,000 to 250,000 clones, 86% appearing once. V lost 1 base, J lost 2 bases, and 9 bases lay in between. Looked up from germline, CDR1 is MGHRA and CDR2 is YSYEKL. This CDR3 region has 15 residues. This sample was included in a study of blood T cell repertoires in COVID-19.

Sequencing was carried out using PBMCs or T cells enriched from blood (not recorded which). This receptor was taken from a woman aged 40 to 50 with acute COVID-19. The rearrangement links TRBV4-1 to TRBJ1-5; no clear D gene. CDR3 loop: CASSQGLVGNQPQHF. In DNA form, the CDR3 reads TGCGCCAGCAGCCAAGGACTCGTTGGCAATCAGCCCCAGCATTTT.